This T cell receptor (beta chain) was obtained from a study of cytomegalovirus exposure and HLA in healthy donors. Generated by immunoSEQ multiplex PCR, the TCRdb table keeps only in-frame clones and is missing some. The sample lists about 180,000 clones, around 84% occurring once. Overall study findings and caveats: Subsequent analysis of the roughly 120 validation repertoires found a tendency for first-cohort TCR clusters to co-occur. Across donors, most TCRs were seen rarely, yet some public ones were widespread. Cytomegalovirus status was reportedly diagnosed by the classifier with high specificity and sensitivity.

The V gene's germline CDR1 is SNHLY and CDR2 FYNNEI. The CDR3 consists of 12 residues. V lost 3 bases and J 5 bases, leaving 7 bases between the germline ends. As concerns this clone: What it binds is unknown.

The sequenced sample consisted of PBMCs. The clonotype comes from a man aged 18 to 30 in good health and CMV-seropositive. V and J are TRBV2 and TRBJ1-1; D is unclear. The CDR3 DNA is TGTGCCAGCAGTGACCCAGGTACTGAAGCTTTCTTT. Translation: CASSDPGTEAFF. The full variable domain, with the rest looked up from reference TRBV2 and TRBJ1-1, is EPEVTQTPSHQVTQMGQEVILRCVPISNHLYFYWYRQILGQKVEFLVSFYNNEISEKSEIFDDQFSVERPDGSNFTLKIRSTKLEDSAMYFCASSDPGTEAFFGQGTRLTVV.